The T cell receptor (beta chain) under discussion was sequenced for a study of cytotoxic CD8 clonotypes in ibrutinib-treated CLL. Study context: The cohort had 10 to 11 relapsed/refractory and approximately 14 treatment-naive patients, around 18 IGHV unmutated. Study conclusions and caveats: Baseline clonality was higher than in age-matched healthy donors and moved in step with circulating CD8+ T-cell counts. Public clonotypes were rare and shrank or held steady on treatment.

Researchers set a sequencing depth target of 1 in 200,000 to 1 in 1 million T cells. Using immunoSEQ multiplex PCR, the repertoire was profiled, and TCRdb retains in-frame clones only, with some absent. The data contain hundreds of thousands of clones, roughly 85% of them singletons. Regarding this clone: Its cognate antigen is unknown. This sample also contains other DNA sequences that code for the same CDR3.

Germline lookup yields CDR1 LNHNV and CDR2 YYDKDF (reference sequence). V was trimmed by 0 bases and J by 4 bases, leaving 3 bases between them. There are 12 residues in the CDR3. The source material was PBMCs, sampled before ibrutinib treatment. J is TRBJ1-2 and V is TRBV15; the D is unclear. The sequence came from a human donor with chronic lymphocytic leukemia. The CDR3 DNA follows: TGTGCCACCAGCAGAGACTCCTATGGCTACACCTTC. It yields the protein CATSRDSYGYTF.